This entry lists 14 T cell receptor beta chains sequenced from one sample in a study of blood T cell repertoires in COVID-19. Produced via immunoSEQ multiplex PCR; TCRdb's table is partial and in-frame only. Of a few hundred thousand clones detected, more than 85% appear once; the ten largest clones hold roughly 10%. The sample was peripheral blood. The receptors stem from a woman aged 45-65 years with COVID-19, enrolled during active disease.

The V and J genes are TRBV19 and TRBJ2-6; 12 bases match TRBD1. The J segment lost 4 bases and the V segment lost 5 bases, leaving 6 bases of the junction unmatched. This CDR3 has 17 residues. CDR1 is LNHDA and CDR2 is SQIVND in the germline V gene (reference sequence). DNA of the CDR3: TGTGCCAGTAGTGGGGGACAGGGGGCGGTCGGGGCCAACGTCCTGACTTTC. Residues: CASSGGQGAVGANVLTF.

The rearrangement links TRBV24-1 to TRBJ2-1, with 10 positions matching TRBD1. CDR3 length: 16 amino acids. V gave up 0 bases and J gave up 6 bases; unmatched junction bases: 4. The V gene's germline CDR1 is KGHDR and CDR2 SFDVKD. In DNA form, the CDR3 reads TGTGCCACCAGTGATTTGTCGGGGACAGGGGTCAATGAGCAGTTCTTC. As protein: CATSDLSGTGVNEQFF.

The chain employs TRBV28 and TRBJ2-3; 12 bases are shared with TRBD2. CDR1 and CDR2 (germline): MDHEN, SYDVKM. This CDR3 has 14 residues. V lost 4 bases to trimming and J lost 13 bases; unmatched junction nucleotides: 9. The DNA of the CDR3 is TGTGCCAGCAGTTCTAGCGGGGGGGACTCGAGGGAGTATTTT. Protein product: CASSSSGGDSREYF.

This chain links TRBV20-1 with TRBJ2-7, with 9 nucleotides matching TRBD1. Per the germline V gene, CDR1 is DFQATT and CDR2 is SNEGSKA (reference sequence). This CDR3 is built from 11 residues. The CDR3 coding sequence is TGCAGGGGACAGGGCGCCTACGAGCAGTACTTC. It yields the protein CRGQGAYEQYF.

The rearrangement links TRBV4-1 to TRBJ2-6, with TRBD2 matching 11 bases. The CDR3 is made up of 21 amino acids. The V and J ends lost 0 bases and 2 bases, in that order; junction bases with no gene match: 12. Germline CDR1 is MGHRA and CDR2 is YSYEKL. The CDR3 loop reads CASSQDRTSGGRNTGANVLTF. CDR3 nucleotide sequence: TGCGCCAGCAGCCAAGATCGTACTAGCGGGGGCCGGAATACTGGGGCCAACGTCCTGACTTTC.

The V and J genes are TRBV5-4 and TRBJ2-7; D ambiguous. V lost 0 bases to trimming and J lost 0 bases, with 10 bases between them. The CDR3 sequence is 15 residues long. Per germline, CDR1 SGHNT and CDR2 YYREEE (reference sequence). CDR3 sequence: CASSLGYGGSYEQYF. In DNA form, the CDR3 reads TGTGCCAGCAGCTTGGGGTACGGCGGCTCCTACGAGCAGTACTTC.

The J gene is TRBJ1-2, the V gene TRBV6-5, with 9 bases aligning to TRBD1. CDR1 and CDR2 (germline): MNHEY, SVGAGI. Trimming cost V 4 bases and J 6 bases; bases outside gene matches: 6. CDR3 size: 14 residues. This chain's CDR3 is CASSFTGGADGYTF. The CDR3 DNA follows: TGTGCCAGCAGTTTTACAGGGGGCGCGGATGGCTACACCTTC.

The chain links TRBV6-2 or TRBV6-3 to TRBJ1-1; D perhaps matches TRBD1 (5 bases). V lost 5 bases and J 4 bases, leaving 14 bases between the germline ends. CDR1 and CDR2 from the germline V gene are MNHEY and SVGEGT. This CDR3 region has 14 residues. Written as DNA, the CDR3 is TGTGCCAGCAGTCAAGGACGGGGGAGCACTGAAGCTTTCTTT. Protein sequence: CASSQGRGSTEAFF.

The V gene is TRBV24-1, the J gene TRBJ1-2, with 7 positions matching TRBD1. The germline CDR1 and CDR2 sequences are KGHDR and SFDVKD. The CDR3 extends over 16 amino acids. The trim removed 3 bases at V and 2 bases at J, leaving 8 bases unmatched. The CDR3 loop reads CATSDPRQGPNYGYTF. CDR3 sequence (DNA): TGTGCCACCAGTGATCCCCGACAGGGTCCCAACTATGGCTACACCTTC.

The V gene is TRBV28, the J gene TRBJ2-7, with 7 nucleotides matching TRBD1. The germline V gene has CDR1 MDHEN and CDR2 SYDVKM. After removal of 3 bases from V and 6 bases from J, the junction contained 8 bases not matched to a gene. The CDR3 sequence is 14 residues long. CDR3 amino acids: CASSFRGGAVEQYF. The CDR3 DNA is TGTGCCAGCAGTTTCAGAGGGGGCGCGGTCGAGCAGTACTTC.

The CDR3 reads CASSFTGGPSGNTIYF. The DNA of the CDR3 is TGCGCCAGCAGCTTTACAGGGGGACCCTCTGGAAACACCATATATTTT. V usage is TRBV5-1 and J usage is TRBJ1-3; 8 nucleotides match TRBD1. This CDR3 spans 16 amino acids. CDR1 is SGHRS and CDR2 is YFSETQ in the germline V gene. The trim removed 2 bases at V and 0 bases at J, leaving 4 bases unmatched.

The J gene is TRBJ2-6, the V gene TRBV7-6; D gene ambiguous. CDR3 length: 16 amino acids. V lost 1 base and J lost 3, with 10 bases in between. Germline CDR1 SGHVS, CDR2 FNYEAQ. The DNA for the CDR3 is TGTGCCAGCAGCTTAGGACGGGTTAGTGGGGCCAACGTCCTGACTTTC. Amino acid sequence: CASSLGRVSGANVLTF.

V gene TRBV27 combines with J gene TRBJ2-3, with 11 positions matching TRBD2. Germline CDR1 and CDR2: MNHEY and SMNVEV (reference sequence). The ends lost 5 bases at V and 4 bases at J; junction bases unmatched: 11. The CDR3 runs 17 residues. CDR3 sequence: CASSRLLAGVAADTQYF. The CDR3 DNA reads TGTGCCAGCAGTCGACTACTAGCGGGGGTAGCGGCAGATACGCAGTATTTT.

This clone was detected only a few times. This chain joins TRBV6-5 and TRBJ2-2; D perhaps matches TRBD2 (5 bases). This CDR3 spans 15 amino acids. V gave up 1 base and J gave up 6 bases, with 12 bases separating them. Germline loops: CDR1 MNHEY, CDR2 SVGAGI. Here the CDR3 DNA reads TGTGCCAGCAGTTACTTACCCTACGGGGCCGGGGAGCTGTTTTTT. It specifies CASSYLPYGAGELFF.